These 8 T cell receptor beta chains came from one sample sequenced in a study of cytomegalovirus exposure and HLA in healthy donors. Primers: 60 Vbeta forward and 13 Jbeta reverse. TCRdb's copy holds only in-frame clones and misses some; the assay was immunoSEQ multiplex PCR. The sample shows roughly 110,000 clones, about four fifths of them seen only once. Sequenced material: PBMCs. Every receptor here comes from a man aged 30 to 45 in good health and CMV-seropositive.

The chain links TRBV11-2 to TRBJ2-4, with TRBD2 as a possible D gene (6 bases). The CDR3 is made up of 15 amino acids. V was cut by 6 bases and J by 1 base, with 13 bases left in between. Germline V gene data show CDR1 as SGHAT and CDR2 as FQNNGV. The CDR3 sequence is CASRDLRGAKNIQYF. CDR3 nucleotide sequence: TGTGCCAGCAGAGACCTTCGGGGGGCCAAAAACATTCAGTACTTC.

The V and J genes are TRBV15 and TRBJ1-3, with TRBD1 as a possible D gene (6 bases). From germline, CDR1 is LNHNV and CDR2 YYDKDF (reference sequence). This CDR3 has 16 residues. Trimming removed 5 bases at V and 0 bases at J, with 14 bases between. Written as DNA, the CDR3 is TGTGCCACCAGCGTAGCGGGACATAGCTCTGGAAACACCATATATTTT. This sequence encodes CATSVAGHSSGNTIYF.

This chain links TRBV7-2 with TRBJ1-6; D unresolved. Germline assignment: CDR1 SGHTA and CDR2 FQGNSA. Trimming took off 5 bases at V and 0 bases at J, with 5 bases between the two ends. This CDR3 is 14 amino acids long. The CDR3: CASSPSSYNSPLHF. As DNA, the CDR3 is TGTGCCAGCAGCCCGAGCTCCTATAATTCACCCCTCCACTTT.

The V gene is TRBV11-2, the J gene TRBJ1-4, with 8 positions matching TRBD1. V lost 4 bases, J lost 4 bases, and 8 bases stayed unmatched. The germline V gene has CDR1 SGHAT and CDR2 FQNNGV. There are 16 residues in the CDR3. CDR3 bases: TGTGCCAGCAGCTACGCCGGGACAGGAAATAATGAAAAACTGTTTTTT. It codes for CASSYAGTGNNEKLFF. The variable domain in full, with the rest retrieved from reference TRBV11-2 and TRBJ1-4, is EAGVAQSPRYKIIEKRQSVAFWCNPISGHATLYWYQQILGQGPKLLIQFQNNGVVDDSQLPKDRFSAERLKGVDSTLKIQPAKLEDSAVYLCASSYAGTGNNEKLFFGSGTQLSVL.

The sample holds a few counts of this clone. The genes are TRBV6-1 and TRBJ1-5; the match to TRBD1 covers 7 bases. Germline V gene data show CDR1 as MNHNS and CDR2 as SASEGT. The CDR3 runs 15 residues. The J segment lost 6 bases and the V segment lost 6 bases, leaving 11 bases of the junction unmatched. CDR3 in amino acids: CASSSGQARGQPQHF. CDR3 nucleotide sequence: TGTGCCAGCAGCTCCGGACAGGCGAGGGGTCAGCCCCAGCATTTT.

V is TRBV27 and J is TRBJ2-1; possible D gene TRBD2, 6 bases. The CDR3 consists of 13 residues. The germline V gene encodes CDR1 MNHEY and CDR2 SMNVEV (reference sequence). V was trimmed by 5 bases and J by 9 bases, leaving 14 bases between them. CDR3 protein: CASSLHRLGEQFF. CDR3 nucleotides: TGTGCCAGCAGTCTCCACCGACTAGGTGAGCAGTTCTTC.

The V call is TRBV7-2, the J call TRBJ2-3, with 12 positions matching TRBD2. The V gene's germline CDR1 is SGHTA and CDR2 FQGNSA. J lost 5 bases, V lost 5 bases, and 8 bases had no gene match. The CDR3 is 16 amino acids. CDR3 loop: CASSKLAGGPLDTQYF. CDR3 in DNA: TGTGCCAGCAGCAAACTAGCGGGGGGACCCCTAGATACGCAGTATTTT. Combining the CDR3 with reference TRBV7-2 and TRBJ2-3 gives the whole variable domain GAGVSQSPSNKVTEKGKDVELRCDPISGHTALYWYRQSLGQGLEFLIYFQGNSAPDKSGLPSDRFSAERTGGSVSTLTIQRTQQEDSAVYLCASSKLAGGPLDTQYFGPGTRLTVL.

The J gene is TRBJ1-5, the V gene TRBV6-6; TRBD1 agrees at 7 bases. The germline V gene encodes CDR1 MNHNY and CDR2 SVGAGI (reference sequence). The ends lost 4 bases at V and 5 bases at J; junction bases unmatched: 5. This CDR3 region has 14 residues. Here the CDR3 reads CASSSDRAYQPQHF. For the CDR3, the DNA is TGTGCCAGCAGTTCCGACAGGGCATATCAGCCCCAGCATTTT.